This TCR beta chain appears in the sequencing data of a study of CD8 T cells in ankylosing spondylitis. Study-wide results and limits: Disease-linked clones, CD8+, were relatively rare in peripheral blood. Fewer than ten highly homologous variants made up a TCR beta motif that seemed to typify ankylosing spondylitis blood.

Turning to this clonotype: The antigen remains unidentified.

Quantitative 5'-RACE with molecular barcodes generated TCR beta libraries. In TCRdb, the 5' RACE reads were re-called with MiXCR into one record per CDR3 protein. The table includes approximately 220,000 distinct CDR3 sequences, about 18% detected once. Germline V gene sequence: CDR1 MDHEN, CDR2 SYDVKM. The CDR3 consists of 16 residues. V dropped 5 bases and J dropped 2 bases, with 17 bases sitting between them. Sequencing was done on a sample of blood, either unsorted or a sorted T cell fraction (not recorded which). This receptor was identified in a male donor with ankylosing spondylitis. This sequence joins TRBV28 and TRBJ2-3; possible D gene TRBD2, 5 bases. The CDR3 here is CASSPLPFSDTDTQYF. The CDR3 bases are TGTGCCAGCAGTCCCCTGCCCTTTAGCGACACAGATACGCAGTATTTT.